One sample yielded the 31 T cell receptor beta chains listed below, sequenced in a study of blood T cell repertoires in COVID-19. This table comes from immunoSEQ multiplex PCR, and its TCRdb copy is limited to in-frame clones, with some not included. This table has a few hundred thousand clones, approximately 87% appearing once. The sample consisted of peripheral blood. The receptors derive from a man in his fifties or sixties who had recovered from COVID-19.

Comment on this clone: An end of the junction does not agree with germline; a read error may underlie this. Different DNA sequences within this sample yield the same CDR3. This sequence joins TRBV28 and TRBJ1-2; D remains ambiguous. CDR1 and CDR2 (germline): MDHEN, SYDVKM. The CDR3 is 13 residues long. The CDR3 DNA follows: TGTGCCAGCAGCTTGACGGTAAACTATGGTTACACCTTC. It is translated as CASSLTVNYGYTF.

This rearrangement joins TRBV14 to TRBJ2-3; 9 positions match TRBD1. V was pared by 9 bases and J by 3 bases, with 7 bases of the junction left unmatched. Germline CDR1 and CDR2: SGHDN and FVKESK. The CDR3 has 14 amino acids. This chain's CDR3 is CASSRDRVTDTQYF. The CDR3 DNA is TGTGCCAGTTCCCGGGACAGGGTAACAGATACGCAGTATTTT.

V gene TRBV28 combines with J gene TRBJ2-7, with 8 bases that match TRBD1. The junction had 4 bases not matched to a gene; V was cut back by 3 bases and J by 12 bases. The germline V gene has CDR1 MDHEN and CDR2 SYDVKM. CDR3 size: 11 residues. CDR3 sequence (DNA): TGTGCCAGCAGTTTCCGGGACAGGTCGTACTTC. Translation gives CASSFRDRSYF.

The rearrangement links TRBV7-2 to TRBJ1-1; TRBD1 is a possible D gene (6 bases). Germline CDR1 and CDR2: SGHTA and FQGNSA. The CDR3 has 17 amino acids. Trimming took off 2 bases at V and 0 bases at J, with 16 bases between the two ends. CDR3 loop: CASSLNDRWAMNTEAFF. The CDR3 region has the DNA TGTGCCAGCAGCTTAAATGACAGGTGGGCCATGAACACTGAAGCTTTCTTT.

The CDR3 spells CASSQVLSGREMANEKLFF. In DNA form, the CDR3 reads TGCGCCAGCAGCCAAGTTCTGTCAGGGAGGGAGATGGCTAATGAAAAACTGTTTTTT. This chain links TRBV4-1 with TRBJ1-4; weak D call: TRBD1 (5 bases). The ends were cut back, 1 base at V and 3 bases at J, with 21 bases in the middle. This CDR3 spans 19 amino acids. Per the germline V gene, CDR1 is MGHRA and CDR2 is YSYEKL.

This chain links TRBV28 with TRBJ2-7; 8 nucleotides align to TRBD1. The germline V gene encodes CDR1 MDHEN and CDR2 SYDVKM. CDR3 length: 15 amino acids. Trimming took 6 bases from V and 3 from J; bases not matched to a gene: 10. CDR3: CASSGPTGGHYEQYF. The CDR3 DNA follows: TGTGCCAGCAGCGGACCTACAGGGGGGCACTACGAGCAGTACTTC.

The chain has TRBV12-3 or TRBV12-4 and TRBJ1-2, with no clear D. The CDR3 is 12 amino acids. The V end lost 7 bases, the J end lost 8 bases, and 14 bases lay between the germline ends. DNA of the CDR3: TGTGCCAGCACCCCTTCCGGGTACGGCTACACCTTC. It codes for CASTPSGYGYTF.

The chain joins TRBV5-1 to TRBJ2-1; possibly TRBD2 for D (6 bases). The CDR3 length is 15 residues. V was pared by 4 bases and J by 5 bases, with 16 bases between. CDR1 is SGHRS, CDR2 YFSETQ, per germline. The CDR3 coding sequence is TGCGCCAGCAGCCCACGGGTGGGGGGAGACAATGAGCAGTTCTTC. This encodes CASSPRVGGDNEQFF. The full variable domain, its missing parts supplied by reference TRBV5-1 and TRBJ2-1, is KAGVTQTPRYLIKTRGQQVTLSCSPISGHRSVSWYQQTPGQGLQFLFEYFSETQRNKGNFPGRFSGRQFSNSRSEMNVSTLELGDSALYLCASSPRVGGDNEQFFGPGTRLTVL.

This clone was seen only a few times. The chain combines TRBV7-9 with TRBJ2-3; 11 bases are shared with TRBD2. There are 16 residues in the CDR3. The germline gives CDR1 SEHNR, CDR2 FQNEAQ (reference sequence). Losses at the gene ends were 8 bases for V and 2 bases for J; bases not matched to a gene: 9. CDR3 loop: CASGRASGGFTDTQYF. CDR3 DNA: TGTGCCAGCGGTCGAGCTAGCGGGGGGTTCACAGATACGCAGTATTTT.

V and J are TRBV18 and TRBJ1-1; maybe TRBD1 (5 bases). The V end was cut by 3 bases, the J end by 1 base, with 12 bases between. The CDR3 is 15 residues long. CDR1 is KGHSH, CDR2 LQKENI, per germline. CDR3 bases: TGTGCCAGCTCACCCGCGGGGCTGGGGAACACTGAAGCTTTCTTT. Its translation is CASSPAGLGNTEAFF.

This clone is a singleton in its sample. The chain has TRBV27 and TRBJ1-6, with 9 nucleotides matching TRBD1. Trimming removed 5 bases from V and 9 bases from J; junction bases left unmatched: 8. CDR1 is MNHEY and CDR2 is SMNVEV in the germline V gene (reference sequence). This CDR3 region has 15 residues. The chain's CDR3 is CASSPGTGIGSPLHF. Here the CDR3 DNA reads TGTGCCAGCAGTCCCGGGACAGGGATAGGTTCACCCCTCCACTTT.

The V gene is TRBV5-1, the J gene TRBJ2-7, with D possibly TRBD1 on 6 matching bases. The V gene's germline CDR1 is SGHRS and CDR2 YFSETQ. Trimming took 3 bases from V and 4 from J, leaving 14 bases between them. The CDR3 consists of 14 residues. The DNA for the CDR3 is TGCGCCAGCAGCTCACGGACAGCGAATTACGAGCAGTACTTC. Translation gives CASSSRTANYEQYF.

CDR3 coding DNA: TGTGCCAGCAGCCCCCGGACAGGGGAGTCCGAGCAGTACTTC. It codes for CASSPRTGESEQYF. This rearrangement joins TRBV11-3 to TRBJ2-7; 9 bases align to TRBD1. Germline CDR1 and CDR2: SGHNT and YENEEA. CDR3 length: 14 amino acids. The trim removed 5 bases at V and 6 bases at J, leaving 8 bases unmatched.

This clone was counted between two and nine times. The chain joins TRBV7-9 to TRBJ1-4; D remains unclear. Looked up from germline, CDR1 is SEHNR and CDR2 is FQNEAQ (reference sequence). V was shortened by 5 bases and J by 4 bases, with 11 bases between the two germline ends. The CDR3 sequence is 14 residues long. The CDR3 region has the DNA TGTGCCAGCAGCCAAGGCGGGTATAATGAAAAACTGTTTTTT. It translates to CASSQGGYNEKLFF.

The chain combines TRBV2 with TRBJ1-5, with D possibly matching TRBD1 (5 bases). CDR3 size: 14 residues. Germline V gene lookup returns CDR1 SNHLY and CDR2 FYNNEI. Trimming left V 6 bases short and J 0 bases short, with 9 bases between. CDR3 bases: TGTGCCAGCAGCTGGACACTTAGCAATCAGCCCCAGCATTTT. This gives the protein CASSWTLSNQPQHF.

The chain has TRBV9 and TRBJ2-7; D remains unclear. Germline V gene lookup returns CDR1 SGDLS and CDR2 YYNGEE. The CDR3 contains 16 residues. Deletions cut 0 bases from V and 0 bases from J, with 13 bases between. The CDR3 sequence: CASSVGSAVSSYEQYF. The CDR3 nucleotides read TGTGCCAGCAGCGTAGGAAGTGCGGTAAGCTCCTACGAGCAGTACTTC. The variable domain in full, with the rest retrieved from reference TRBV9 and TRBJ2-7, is DSGVTQTPKHLITATGQRVTLRCSPRSGDLSVYWYQQSLDQGLQFLIQYYNGEERAKGNILERFSAQQFPDLHSELNLSSLELGDSALYFCASSVGSAVSSYEQYFGPGTRLTVT.

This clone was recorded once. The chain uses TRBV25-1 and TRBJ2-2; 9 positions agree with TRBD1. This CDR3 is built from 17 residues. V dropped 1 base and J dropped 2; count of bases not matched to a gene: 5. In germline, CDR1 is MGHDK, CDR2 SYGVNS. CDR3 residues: CASSELGTGRNTGELFF. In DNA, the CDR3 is TGTGCCAGCAGTGAATTGGGGACAGGGAGAAACACCGGGGAGCTGTTTTTT.

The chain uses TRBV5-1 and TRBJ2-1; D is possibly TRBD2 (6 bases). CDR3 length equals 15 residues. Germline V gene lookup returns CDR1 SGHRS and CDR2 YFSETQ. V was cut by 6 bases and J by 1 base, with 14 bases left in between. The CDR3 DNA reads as TGCGCCAGCAATTCTTTGGCGGGATCCTACAATGAGCAGTTCTTC. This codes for CASNSLAGSYNEQFF. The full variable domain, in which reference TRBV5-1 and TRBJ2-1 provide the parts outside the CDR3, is KAGVTQTPRYLIKTRGQQVTLSCSPISGHRSVSWYQQTPGQGLQFLFEYFSETQRNKGNFPGRFSGRQFSNSRSEMNVSTLELGDSALYLCASNSLAGSYNEQFFGPGTRLTVL.

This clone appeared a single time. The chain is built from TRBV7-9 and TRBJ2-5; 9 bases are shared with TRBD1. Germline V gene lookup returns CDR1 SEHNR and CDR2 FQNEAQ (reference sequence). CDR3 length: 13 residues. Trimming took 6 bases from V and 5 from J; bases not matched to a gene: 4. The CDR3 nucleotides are TGTGCCAGCAGAACAGGGACAGGGGAGACCCAGTACTTC. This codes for CASRTGTGETQYF.

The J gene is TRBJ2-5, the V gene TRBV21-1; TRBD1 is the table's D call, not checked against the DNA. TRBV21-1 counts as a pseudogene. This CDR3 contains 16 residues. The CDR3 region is CASSADQGGDEETQYF. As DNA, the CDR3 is TGTGCCAGCAGCGCCGATCAGGGGGGAGACGAAGAGACCCAGTACTTC.

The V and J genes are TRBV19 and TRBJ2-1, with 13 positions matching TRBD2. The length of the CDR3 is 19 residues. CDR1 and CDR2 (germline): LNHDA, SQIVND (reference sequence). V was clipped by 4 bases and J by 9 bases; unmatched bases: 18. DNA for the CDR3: TGTGCCAGTAGTAATCCCCTCTCAACTAGCGGGAGGGCCCGGAGTGAGCAGTTCTTC. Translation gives CASSNPLSTSGRARSEQFF.

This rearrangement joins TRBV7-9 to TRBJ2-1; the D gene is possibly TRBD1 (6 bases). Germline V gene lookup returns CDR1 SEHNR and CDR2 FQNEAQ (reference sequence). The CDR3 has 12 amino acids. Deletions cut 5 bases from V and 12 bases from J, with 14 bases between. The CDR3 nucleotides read TGTGCCAGCAGCCTCTTACTCAGGGGGCAGTTCTTC. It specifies CASSLLLRGQFF.

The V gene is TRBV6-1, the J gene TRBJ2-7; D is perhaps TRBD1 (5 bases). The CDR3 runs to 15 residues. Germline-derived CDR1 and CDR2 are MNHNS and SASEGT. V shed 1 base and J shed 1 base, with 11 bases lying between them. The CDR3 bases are TGTGCCAGCAGTGAAGTGGCAGGGCGGTCCTACGAGCAGTACTTC. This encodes CASSEVAGRSYEQYF.

This chain's CDR3 is CAWNRGGTGELFF. The CDR3 coding sequence is TGTGCCTGGAACAGGGGTGGCACCGGGGAGCTGTTTTTT. V is TRBV30 and J is TRBJ2-2; 7 bases align to TRBD1. CDR3 length equals 13 residues. CDR1 GTSNPN and CDR2 SVGIG come from the germline V gene (reference sequence). The V segment lost 4 bases and the J segment 4 bases; nucleotides outside the gene matches: 3.

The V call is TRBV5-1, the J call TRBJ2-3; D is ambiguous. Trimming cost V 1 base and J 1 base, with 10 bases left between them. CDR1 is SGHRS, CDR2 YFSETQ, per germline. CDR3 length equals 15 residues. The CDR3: CASSLNPGGTDTQYF. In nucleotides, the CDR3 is TGCGCCAGCAGCTTGAATCCCGGAGGCACAGATACGCAGTATTTT.

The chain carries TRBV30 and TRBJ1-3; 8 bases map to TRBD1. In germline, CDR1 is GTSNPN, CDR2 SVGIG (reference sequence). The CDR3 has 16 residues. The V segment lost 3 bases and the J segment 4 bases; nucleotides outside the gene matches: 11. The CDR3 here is CAWRPQGATWGNTIYF. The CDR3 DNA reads TGTGCCTGGAGACCCCAGGGGGCAACCTGGGGAAACACCATATATTTT.

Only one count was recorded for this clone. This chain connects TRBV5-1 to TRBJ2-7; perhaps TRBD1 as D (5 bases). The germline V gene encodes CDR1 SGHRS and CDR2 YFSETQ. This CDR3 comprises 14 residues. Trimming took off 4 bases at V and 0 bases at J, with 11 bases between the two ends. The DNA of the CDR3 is TGCGCCAGCAGCCTCAGGGTGAGCTCCTACGAGCAGTACTTC. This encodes CASSLRVSSYEQYF.

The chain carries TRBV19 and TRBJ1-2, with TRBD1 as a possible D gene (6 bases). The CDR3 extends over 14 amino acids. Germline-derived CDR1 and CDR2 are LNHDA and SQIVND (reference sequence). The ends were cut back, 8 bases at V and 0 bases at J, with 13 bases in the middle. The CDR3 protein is CASSRDTSNYGYTF. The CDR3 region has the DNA TGTGCCAGTTCCCGGGACACCTCTAACTATGGCTACACCTTC.

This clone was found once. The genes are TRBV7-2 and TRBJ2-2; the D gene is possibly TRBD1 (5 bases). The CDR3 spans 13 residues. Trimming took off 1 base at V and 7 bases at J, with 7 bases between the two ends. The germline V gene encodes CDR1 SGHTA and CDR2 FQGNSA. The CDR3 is CASSLGGVGELFF. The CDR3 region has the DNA TGTGCCAGCAGCTTAGGGGGCGTCGGGGAGCTGTTTTTT.

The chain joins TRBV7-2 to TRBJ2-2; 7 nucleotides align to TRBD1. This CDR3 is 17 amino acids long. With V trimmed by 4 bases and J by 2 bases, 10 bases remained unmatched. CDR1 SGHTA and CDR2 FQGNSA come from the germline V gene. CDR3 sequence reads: CASSSRPTGPNTGELFF. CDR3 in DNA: TGTGCCAGCAGCTCCCGACCGACAGGGCCTAACACCGGGGAGCTGTTTTTT.

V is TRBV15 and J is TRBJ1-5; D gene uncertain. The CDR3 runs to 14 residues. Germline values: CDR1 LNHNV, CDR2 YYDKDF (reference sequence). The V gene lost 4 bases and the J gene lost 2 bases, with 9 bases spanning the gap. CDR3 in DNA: TGTGCCACCAGCAACAGAGACCGCAATCAGCCCCAGCATTTT. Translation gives CATSNRDRNQPQHF.